The present TCR beta chain was sequenced within a study of T cell clones after liver transplantation. About the research overall: Immunosuppression withdrawal was tried within 2 years after liver transplantation in this trial.

TCRdb's table, derived via immunoSEQ multiplex PCR, lists solely in-frame clones and lacks some. The table records about 51,000 clones, roughly nine tenths of them present only once. Germline CDR1 is LNHDA and CDR2 is SQIVND (reference sequence). Trimming pared 7 bases from V and 1 base from J, leaving 13 bases between. CDR3 size: 14 residues. This TCR derives from a human patient who received a liver transplant. The graft donor may be the source of some T cells. The sample in question was CD8+ T cells from blood, obtained 12 months after liver transplant. The V and J genes are TRBV19 and TRBJ1-1, with D possibly TRBD1 on 5 matching bases. CDR3 sequence reads: CASIWGQGNTEAFF. CDR3 coding DNA: TGTGCCAGTATATGGGGCCAGGGGAACACTGAAGCTTTCTTT.